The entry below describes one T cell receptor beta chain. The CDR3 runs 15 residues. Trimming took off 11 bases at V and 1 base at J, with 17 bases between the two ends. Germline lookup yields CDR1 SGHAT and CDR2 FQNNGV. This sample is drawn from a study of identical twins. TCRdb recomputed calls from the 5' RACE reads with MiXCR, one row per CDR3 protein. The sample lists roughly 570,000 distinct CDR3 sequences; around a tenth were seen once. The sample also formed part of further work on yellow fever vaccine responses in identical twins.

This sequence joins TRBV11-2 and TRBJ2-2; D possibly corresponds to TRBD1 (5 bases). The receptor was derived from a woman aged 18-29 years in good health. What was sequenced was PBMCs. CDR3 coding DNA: TGTGCCGGCCGATTCATCAGGGAGAACACCGGGGAGCTGTTTTTT. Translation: CAGRFIRENTGELFF.